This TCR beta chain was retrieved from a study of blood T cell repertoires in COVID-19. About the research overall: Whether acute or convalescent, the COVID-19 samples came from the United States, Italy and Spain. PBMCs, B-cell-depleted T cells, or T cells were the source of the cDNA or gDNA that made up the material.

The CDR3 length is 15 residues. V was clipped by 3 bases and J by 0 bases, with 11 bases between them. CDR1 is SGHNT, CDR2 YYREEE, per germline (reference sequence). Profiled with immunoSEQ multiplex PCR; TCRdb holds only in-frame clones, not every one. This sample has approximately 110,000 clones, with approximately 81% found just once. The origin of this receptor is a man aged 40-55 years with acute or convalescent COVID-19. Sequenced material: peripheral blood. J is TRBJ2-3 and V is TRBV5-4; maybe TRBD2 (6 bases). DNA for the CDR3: TGTGCCAGCAGCTCGCCGGGACTTAGCACAGATACGCAGTATTTT. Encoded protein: CASSSPGLSTDTQYF.